Listed here are 19 T cell receptor beta chains from one sample, sequenced in a study of T cells in Graves' hyperthyroidism and ophthalmopathy. Amplified TCR beta CDR3 regions derived from RNA transcripts. Primed by the HTBI set, a first-round RT-PCR was run on the TCR CDR3. MiXCR, applied by TCRdb to the multiplex PCR reads, yields one record per CDR3 protein. Of some 440,000 distinct CDR3 sequences in the sample, more than 15% were seen once. Sample: blood. The receptors derive from a woman between 18 and 30 years old with Graves' hyperthyroidism.

The table lists this clonotype with a few counts. V usage is TRBV19 and J usage is TRBJ1-5; D gene unclear. V was clipped by 3 bases and J by 0 bases, with 6 bases between them. CDR3 length: 14 residues. In germline, CDR1 is LNHDA, CDR2 SQIVND (reference sequence). The CDR3 here is CASSIAHSNQPQHF. Here the CDR3 DNA reads TGTGCCAGTAGTATCGCGCATAGCAATCAGCCCCAGCATTTT.

In the case of this clonotype: A read error may be the cause here, since a much bigger clone is one base away. This chain links TRBV28 with TRBJ1-5; D is ambiguous. The germline V gene has CDR1 MDHEN and CDR2 SYDVKM. The CDR3 is made up of 16 amino acids. CDR3 sequence: CDSSLGLAGRNQPQHF. DNA for the CDR3: TGTGACAGCAGTTTAGGCCTAGCTGGCCGCAATCAGCCCCAGCATTTT.

This clonotype was counted ten times or more. The chain carries TRBV20-1 and TRBJ2-5, with TRBD1 matching over 7 bases. Looked up from germline, CDR1 is DFQATT and CDR2 is SNEGSKA (reference sequence). This CDR3 has 16 amino acids. Trimming at V came to 1 base and at J to 0 bases, leaving 8 bases not matched to a gene. The CDR3 sequence is CSARVYDRDHQETQYF. CDR3 nucleotide sequence: TGCAGTGCTAGAGTCTACGACAGGGATCACCAAGAGACCCAGTACTTC.

This clonotype was observed many times. The rearrangement joins TRBV5-1 to TRBJ2-1, with D maybe TRBD2 (5 bases). This CDR3 has 15 residues. Germline assignment: CDR1 SGHRS and CDR2 YFSETQ. V lost 0 bases and J lost 5, with 12 bases in between. CDR3 region: CASSLVASRDNEQFF. CDR3 bases: TGCGCCAGCAGCTTGGTAGCTAGCCGGGACAATGAGCAGTTCTTC.

This rearrangement joins TRBV12-3 or TRBV12-4 to TRBJ2-3; TRBD1 matches at 12 bases. Germline trimming cut 3 bases from V and 5 bases from J; bases unmatched to any gene: 3. The length of the CDR3 is 15 residues. CDR3 nucleotides: TGTGCCAGCAGTTTGGGGACAGGGGGCGAAGATACGCAGTATTTT. Encoded protein: CASSLGTGGEDTQYF.

The chain carries TRBV25-1 and TRBJ1-5; 8 nucleotides agree with TRBD1. Per the germline V gene, CDR1 is MGHDK and CDR2 is SYGVNS. V trimming: 5 bases; J trimming: 6 bases; junction bases outside the gene matches: 6. The CDR3 extends over 14 amino acids. CDR3: CASSKTGEGQPQHF. The CDR3 DNA sequence: TGTGCCAGCAGTAAGACAGGGGAAGGTCAGCCCCAGCATTTT.

This clonotype was picked up many times. This chain joins TRBV7-9 and TRBJ1-1; 7 nucleotides agree with TRBD1. Germline loops: CDR1 SEHNR, CDR2 FQNEAQ (reference sequence). The V and J ends lost 8 bases and 10 bases, in that order; junction bases with no gene match: 13. CDR3 length equals 13 residues. As DNA, the CDR3 is TGTGCCAGCGGTCCGGGACAGCCCACCGGAGCTTTCTTT. It specifies CASGPGQPTGAFF.

This clonotype has at least ten counts. V gene TRBV2 combines with J gene TRBJ2-2; maybe TRBD1 (7 bases). Germline CDR1 is SNHLY and CDR2 is FYNNEI. The CDR3 consists of 16 residues. The ends were cut back, 6 bases at V and 7 bases at J, with 21 bases in the middle. CDR3 region: CASRAKQGRSNGELFF. The CDR3 DNA sequence: TGTGCCAGCAGGGCTAAACAGGGGAGGTCGAACGGGGAGCTGTTTTTT.

This clonotype was observed at least ten times. V usage is TRBV6-1 and J usage is TRBJ1-5, with a weak D call TRBD1 (5 bases). This CDR3 spans 13 amino acids. Deletions cut 5 bases from V and 5 bases from J, with 10 bases between. Germline V lookup: CDR1 MNHNS, CDR2 SASEGT. The CDR3 loop is CASSSGLDQPQHF. CDR3 nucleotide sequence: TGTGCCAGCAGTTCAGGGTTGGATCAGCCCCAGCATTTT.

There are many counts of this clonotype. The genes are TRBV18 and TRBJ2-7; D is ambiguous. The CDR3 is 14 amino acids. Germline-derived CDR1 and CDR2 are KGHSH and LQKENI. V was trimmed by 1 base and J by 5 bases, leaving 12 bases between them. The CDR3 sequence is CASSPQRTTDEQYF. DNA of the CDR3: TGTGCCAGCTCACCACAAAGGACCACCGACGAGCAGTACTTC.

A few counts support this clonotype. One junction end disagrees with the germline gene, perhaps due to a read error. The gene calls are TRBV20-1 and TRBJ1-2; no reliable D call. The germline V gene has CDR1 DFQATT and CDR2 SNEGSKA (reference sequence). The CDR3 runs to 13 residues. CDR3 protein: CSARPQSWQAEAF. The CDR3 nucleotides are TGCAGTGCTAGACCCCAATCGTGGCAGGCCGAAGCCTTC.

This clonotype was seen more than once but under ten times. The DNA of the CDR3 is TGCGCCAGCAGCCTAGAACTAGCGATCCACTCTTCCTACGAGCAGTACTTC. Translation gives CASSLELAIHSSYEQYF. The gene calls are TRBV4-1 and TRBJ2-7; 7 bases are a match to TRBD2. Germline V gene lookup returns CDR1 MGHRA and CDR2 YSYEKL. V lost 4 bases to trimming and J lost 1 base; unmatched junction nucleotides: 13. This CDR3 is built from 17 residues.

This clonotype has just a few counts. The V call is TRBV5-8, the J call TRBJ2-7; D is possibly TRBD2 (5 bases). The CDR3 sequence is 14 residues long. Germline CDR1 and CDR2: SGHTS and YDEGEE. V lost 5 bases and J lost 3, with 15 bases in between. The CDR3 DNA reads as TGTGCCAGCAGGCGGAACGGGGATAGCTACGAGCAGTACTTC. This sequence encodes CASRRNGDSYEQYF.

This clonotype has at least ten counts. The chain combines TRBV30 with TRBJ1-2; 10 nucleotides match TRBD1. Germline V gene sequence: CDR1 GTSNPN, CDR2 SVGIG (reference sequence). Unmatched junction bases numbered 10, after V lost 8 bases and J lost 7 bases. The length of the CDR3 is 13 residues. The CDR3 sequence is CAGTGTGVAGYTF. The CDR3 bases are TGTGCCGGCACCGGGACAGGGGTGGCTGGCTACACCTTC.

Comment on this clonotype: One end of the junction is discordant with germline, which a read error may explain. The chain joins TRBV6-1 to TRBJ2-7; 13 bases line up with TRBD2. This CDR3 contains 17 residues. Germline CDR1 is MNHNS and CDR2 is SASEGT. The CDR3 loop is CASCEPTSGGHSYEQYF. CDR3 nucleotides: TGTGCCAGCTGTGAACCGACTAGCGGGGGGCACTCCTACGAGCAGTACTTC.

This clonotype was detected many times. The V call is TRBV5-6, the J call TRBJ1-2; D is ambiguous. The CDR3 is 14 amino acids. The ends were cut back, 0 bases at V and 4 bases at J, with 10 bases in the middle. Germline V gene lookup returns CDR1 SGHDT and CDR2 YYEEEE. In DNA, the CDR3 is TGTGCCAGCAGCTTGGACCCAGATTCCTATGGCTACACCTTC. It encodes CASSLDPDSYGYTF.

This clonotype was detected ten times or more. The rearrangement joins TRBV7-8 to TRBJ1-6; a possible D gene is TRBD1 (5 bases). This CDR3 region has 14 residues. V was trimmed by 1 base and J by 7 bases, leaving 8 bases between them. CDR1 is SGHVS, CDR2 FQNEAQ, per germline. CDR3 sequence reads: CASSLDRGNSPLHF. The CDR3 DNA is TGTGCCAGCAGCTTAGATCGGGGGAATTCACCCCTCCACTTT. Full variable domain (outside the CDR3, taken from reference TRBV7-8 and TRBJ1-6): GAGVSQSPRYKVAKRGQDVALRCDPISGHVSLFWYQQALGQGPEFLTYFQNEAQLDKSGLPSDRFFAERPEGSVSTLKIQRTQQEDSAVYLCASSLDRGNSPLHFGNGTRLTVT.

This clonotype was recorded a few times. The V and J genes are TRBV5-6 and TRBJ1-4, with 10 nucleotides matching TRBD1. V shed 2 bases and J 8 bases; nucleotides not matched to a gene: 6. CDR3 length: 15 residues. Germline V CDR1 and CDR2: SGHDT, YYEEEE. The CDR3 is CASSFEGTGEEKLFF. In DNA form, the CDR3 reads TGTGCCAGCAGCTTCGAGGGGACAGGGGAAGAAAAACTGTTTTTT. Looking up the rest from reference TRBV5-6 and TRBJ1-4 gives the full variable domain: DAGVTQSPTHLIKTRGQQVTLRCSPKSGHDTVSWYQQALGQGPQFIFQYYEEEERQRGNFPDRFSGHQFPNYSSELNVNALLLGDSALYLCASSFEGTGEEKLFFGSGTQLSVL.

This clonotype was observed many times. The V gene is TRBV15, the J gene TRBJ1-2; tentatively, D is TRBD1 (6 bases). Trimming cost V 3 bases and J 2 bases, with 10 bases left between them. Germline V gene lookup returns CDR1 LNHNV and CDR2 YYDKDF (reference sequence). The length of the CDR3 is 14 residues. The CDR3 sequence is CATSSTQGNYGYTF. In DNA, the CDR3 is TGTGCCACCAGCAGCACACAGGGAAACTATGGCTACACCTTC.